A single sample is the source of the 27 T cell receptor beta chains below, sequenced in a study of radiotherapy plus CTLA-4 blockade in lung cancer. Using immunoSEQ multiplex PCR, the repertoire was profiled, and TCRdb retains in-frame clones only, with some absent. This table holds some 67,000 clones, 70% to 80% found once. This specimen was peripheral blood, taken from a patient treated with radiotherapy plus ipilimumab. The receptors come from a human donor with non-small cell lung cancer whose response to radiotherapy plus ipilimumab could not be evaluated. Some clones in this sample may be carry-over from other donors' samples.

This chain connects TRBV4-3 to TRBJ2-7; D gene unclear. V lost 0 bases, J lost 9 bases, and 9 bases lay in between. Germline CDR1 and CDR2: LGHNA and YSLEER. The CDR3 length is 12 residues. CDR3 coding DNA: TGCGCCAGCAGCCAAGAAGTCCGGTGGCAGTACTTC. Translation: CASSQEVRWQYF.

This chain joins TRBV4-3 and TRBJ2-7; 8 bases map to TRBD1. V shed 4 bases, J shed 1 base, and the junction held 3 bases outside the gene matches. The CDR3 is 14 residues long. From germline, CDR1 is LGHNA and CDR2 YSLEER. The CDR3: CASSLGTGSYEQYF. Here the CDR3 DNA reads TGCGCCAGCAGCCTCGGGACAGGATCCTACGAGCAGTACTTC.

In this sample, this clone turned up a few times. The chain couples TRBV29-1 to TRBJ2-7, with D perhaps matching TRBD1 (5 bases). In germline, CDR1 is SQVTM, CDR2 ANQGSEA. Trimming took off 4 bases at V and 7 bases at J, with 17 bases between the two ends. The CDR3 has 13 amino acids. CDR3 nucleotides: TGCAGCGTTGCCCAGGACCCAGCAGGGGAGCAGTACTTC. The encoded protein is CSVAQDPAGEQYF.

The genes are TRBV5-4 and TRBJ2-2, with 7 bases identical to TRBD1. Germline V lookup: CDR1 SGHNT, CDR2 YYREEE (reference sequence). The CDR3 is 16 amino acids. Losses at the gene ends were 3 bases for V and 6 bases for J; bases not matched to a gene: 11. The chain's CDR3 is CASSSARSQGAGELFF. The CDR3 DNA reads as TGTGCCAGCAGCTCTGCGAGGTCTCAGGGGGCCGGGGAGCTGTTTTTT.

The genes are TRBV4-1 and TRBJ1-5; no clear D. Germline V gene lookup returns CDR1 MGHRA and CDR2 YSYEKL. The CDR3 is 15 residues long. Trimming removed 0 bases at V and 1 base at J, with 7 bases between. The CDR3 nucleotides read TGCGCCAGCAGCCAAGATGGCGGAAGCAATCAGCCCCAGCATTTT. This translates into CASSQDGGSNQPQHF.

In this sample, this clone turned up once. The rearrangement uses TRBV11-2 and TRBJ1-6, with 7 bases lining up with TRBD1. Per the germline V gene, CDR1 is SGHAT and CDR2 is FQNNGV. Trimming at V came to 6 bases and at J to 10 bases, leaving 9 bases not matched to a gene. This CDR3 is built from 14 residues. The CDR3 coding sequence is TGTGCCAGCAGTCTAGCAACAGGGGTCTCACCCCTCCACTTT. Translation gives CASSLATGVSPLHF.

This clone was recorded once. This chain uses TRBV5-1 with TRBJ1-1; D unclear. The CDR3 runs to 14 residues. Deletions cut 0 bases from V and 11 bases from J, with 17 bases between. The germline CDR1 and CDR2 sequences are SGHRS and YFSETQ. The CDR3 coding sequence is TGCGCCAGCAGCTTGGATTCGACCAACCAAGCGGCTTTCTTT. Its protein is CASSLDSTNQAAFF.

The chain uses TRBV5-1 and TRBJ2-7; D is possibly TRBD1 (5 bases). V lost 0 bases and J 3 bases, leaving 10 bases between the germline ends. The CDR3 runs 14 residues. CDR1 and CDR2 from the germline V gene are SGHRS and YFSETQ. The CDR3 DNA reads TGCGCCAGCAGCTTGGCCAGGGCTGGCTACGAGCAGTACTTC. This sequence encodes CASSLARAGYEQYF.

J is TRBJ2-5 and V is TRBV5-1; TRBD2 agrees at 9 bases. The CDR3 sequence is 16 residues long. Germline V gene sequence: CDR1 SGHRS, CDR2 YFSETQ. V gave up 0 bases and J gave up 3 bases; unmatched junction bases: 6. CDR3 sequence (DNA): TGCGCCAGCAGCTTGGAAGCGGGGGGCCGGAAAGAGACCCAGTACTTC. Its translation: CASSLEAGGRKETQYF.

The V gene is TRBV5-1, the J gene TRBJ2-7; TRBD2 is a possible D gene (5 bases). The CDR3 is made up of 15 amino acids. Trimming pared 0 bases from V and 7 bases from J, leaving 17 bases between. CDR1 and CDR2 from the germline V gene are SGHRS and YFSETQ. As DNA, the CDR3 is TGCGCCAGCAGCTTGGGTTCCGGGCGCTCGGGGGAGCAGTACTTC. Translated, it gives CASSLGSGRSGEQYF.

The V call is TRBV7-9, the J call TRBJ2-5; D is uncertain. The CDR3 has 13 residues. CDR1 is SEHNR and CDR2 is FQNEAQ in the germline V gene (reference sequence). V lost 5 bases to trimming and J lost 3 bases, with 10 bases between them. CDR3 sequence reads: CASSDGSKETQYF. The CDR3 coding sequence is TGTGCCAGCAGCGACGGGTCGAAAGAGACCCAGTACTTC.

This chain connects TRBV29-1 to TRBJ2-7; D is possibly TRBD1 (6 bases). CDR3 length equals 13 residues. The V end lost 6 bases, the J end lost 6 bases, and 18 bases lay between the germline ends. The germline CDR1 and CDR2 sequences are SQVTM and ANQGSEA. The CDR3 bases are TGCAGCGTCCTGGGCGGCCCAGGGGTCGAGCAGTACTTC. Residues: CSVLGGPGVEQYF.

The chain uses TRBV2 and TRBJ1-5, with a tentative D call TRBD1 (6 bases). The V end lost 8 bases, the J end lost 2 bases, and 19 bases lay between the germline ends. CDR1 and CDR2 from the germline V gene are SNHLY and FYNNEI. The CDR3 has 16 residues. DNA of the CDR3: TGTGCCAGCGACCGCGGGGGGCGAGGAGGCAATCAGCCCCAGCATTTT. Residues: CASDRGGRGGNQPQHF.

V gene TRBV10-3 combines with J gene TRBJ2-7; D might be TRBD1 (6 bases). CDR3 length: 13 residues. Trimming cost V 0 bases and J 6 bases, with 9 bases left between them. Germline V gene sequence: CDR1 ENHRY, CDR2 SYGVKD. The chain's CDR3 is CAISESTGSEQYF. As DNA, the CDR3 is TGTGCCATCAGTGAGTCGACAGGCTCCGAGCAGTACTTC.

The V and J genes are TRBV6-1 and TRBJ1-5, with D tentatively TRBD1 (5 bases). Germline CDR1 and CDR2: MNHNS and SASEGT. Trimming removed 6 bases at V and 6 bases at J, with 9 bases between. This CDR3 has 12 amino acids. The CDR3, as DNA: TGTGCCAGCAGCCAGGGTGGTCAGCCCCAGCATTTT. Its translation: CASSQGGQPQHF.

J is TRBJ2-3 and V is TRBV5-1, with 9 bases identical to TRBD2. This CDR3 comprises 16 residues. J lost 3 bases, V lost 4 bases, and 9 bases had no gene match. Germline V CDR1 and CDR2: SGHRS, YFSETQ. CDR3 nucleotides: TGCGCCAGCAGCCTGCAGGGCGGGGGGGCGACAGATACGCAGTATTTT. It is translated as CASSLQGGGATDTQYF.

The chain carries TRBV7-9 and TRBJ2-5; 15 nucleotides align to TRBD2. Germline V lookup: CDR1 SEHNR, CDR2 FQNEAQ (reference sequence). The CDR3 runs 16 residues. Trimming removed 5 bases from V and 4 bases from J; junction bases left unmatched: 5. The CDR3 region is CASSPGLAGGAETQYF. DNA of the CDR3: TGTGCCAGCAGCCCGGGACTAGCGGGGGGCGCAGAGACCCAGTACTTC. Variable domain in full (rest from reference TRBV7-9 and TRBJ2-5): DTGVSQNPRHKITKRGQNVTFRCDPISEHNRLYWYRQTLGQGPEFLTYFQNEAQLEKSRLLSDRFSAERPKGSFSTLEIQRTEQGDSAMYLCASSPGLAGGAETQYFGPGTRLLVL.

The chain recombines TRBV20-1 with TRBJ2-5; D gene unclear. Germline lookup yields CDR1 DFQATT and CDR2 SNEGSKA (reference sequence). The CDR3 is 11 amino acids. V was shortened by 6 bases and J by 2 bases, with 7 bases between the two germline ends. The CDR3 DNA reads as TGCAGTGCCCGACTTCAAGAGACCCAGTACTTC. It yields the protein CSARLQETQYF.

V and J are TRBV27 and TRBJ1-6; D not certain. Trimming stripped 2 bases from V and 8 bases from J, with 10 bases between. The germline gives CDR1 MNHEY, CDR2 SMNVEV (reference sequence). The length of the CDR3 is 14 residues. Here the CDR3 DNA reads TGTGCCAGCAGTTTAACATACAGAGATTCACCCCTCCACTTT. This translates into CASSLTYRDSPLHF.

This clone has a count of ten or more. The rearrangement links TRBV10-3 to TRBJ1-1; D is unclear. The germline V gene has CDR1 ENHRY and CDR2 SYGVKD. The CDR3 is 13 residues long. The V gene lost 3 bases and the J gene lost 1 base, with 6 bases spanning the gap. The CDR3 region is CAISDSRNTEAFF. CDR3 nucleotides: TGTGCCATCAGTGATTCGAGGAACACTGAAGCTTTCTTT.

This CDR3 is CASSFGTSGDTQYF. The CDR3 DNA reads TGTGCCAGCAGCTTCGGGACTAGCGGAGATACGCAGTATTTT. This chain joins TRBV5-6 and TRBJ2-3, with 11 bases aligning to TRBD2. CDR1 and CDR2 from the germline V gene are SGHDT and YYEEEE. CDR3 size: 14 residues. Unmatched junction bases numbered 1, after V lost 2 bases and J lost 5 bases.

V gene TRBV9 combines with J gene TRBJ2-7; 7 bases are shared with TRBD1. CDR3 length: 14 residues. Trimming removed 5 bases from V and 6 bases from J; junction bases left unmatched: 11. Looked up from germline, CDR1 is SGDLS and CDR2 is YYNGEE. The CDR3 DNA sequence: TGTGCCAGCAGTCAAGGGGACAGTGGAAGCGAGCAGTACTTC. Its protein is CASSQGDSGSEQYF.

The J gene is TRBJ2-5, the V gene TRBV5-1; 8 bases are a match to TRBD1. The J call may be in error: the DNA end matches TRBJ2-7 better. This CDR3 is 14 amino acids long. Germline V CDR1 and CDR2: SGHRS, YFSETQ. The CDR3 nucleotides are TGCGCCAGTCAACCGACAGGGGAGTCCTACGAGCAGTACTTC. It encodes CASQPTGESYEQYF.

V gene TRBV6-5 combines with J gene TRBJ1-2; D is unclear. CDR3 length equals 12 residues. Germline V gene lookup returns CDR1 MNHEY and CDR2 SVGAGI. Trimming removed 5 bases from V and 8 bases from J, with 12 bases in between. The CDR3 nucleotides read TGTGCCAGCAGTACGGGAGCCAGGGGCTACACCTTC. Translation: CASSTGARGYTF.

This clone was seen a handful of times. The chain uses TRBV6-5 and TRBJ1-2; D not certain. The CDR3 length is 13 residues. V lost 0 bases, J lost 4 bases, and 6 bases lay in between. Looked up from germline, CDR1 is MNHEY and CDR2 is SVGAGI. In nucleotides, the CDR3 is TGTGCCAGCAGTTACTCGAGCGTCTATGGCTACACCTTC. This gives the protein CASSYSSVYGYTF.

V usage is TRBV7-2 and J usage is TRBJ1-1, with TRBD1 identical over 7 bases. The CDR3 spans 14 residues. Unmatched junction bases numbered 9, after V lost 7 bases and J lost 4 bases. Germline CDR1 reads SGHTA; CDR2 reads FQGNSA. The CDR3 region is CASTLDRRGTEAFF. CDR3 DNA sequence: TGTGCCAGCACCCTGGACAGGAGGGGCACTGAAGCTTTCTTT.

The chain joins TRBV19 to TRBJ2-1; 8 bases are a match to TRBD2. The CDR3 runs 14 residues. V was clipped by 8 bases and J by 7 bases; unmatched bases: 10. Per germline, CDR1 LNHDA and CDR2 SQIVND (reference sequence). As DNA, the CDR3 is TGTGCCAGTGCGACTAGCGTCCTCGGGAATGAGCAGTTCTTC. Its translation: CASATSVLGNEQFF.